These 16 T cell receptor beta chains were sequenced from one sample in a study of blood T cells in healthy people across ages. A second PCR, run for about 7 to 12 cycles, used a sample-barcoded 5' primer plus a J-beta primer mix. One entry per CDR3 protein, called by TCRdb with MiXCR from the 5' RACE reads. The table records 850,000 to 1,100,000 distinct CDR3 sequences, more than 30% of them present only once. The sample comprised blood. These receptors came from a man aged 18 to 35 in good health.

This chain uses TRBV3-1 with TRBJ2-3, with 10 bases fitting TRBD2. This CDR3 comprises 16 residues. CDR1 is LGHDT, CDR2 YNNKEL, per germline (reference sequence). V lost 1 base and J lost 5; bases outside the gene matches: 6. The CDR3 sequence: CASSQGSGGAKDTQYF. The CDR3 DNA sequence: TGTGCCAGCAGCCAAGGGAGCGGGGGGGCTAAAGATACGCAGTATTTT.

This rearrangement joins TRBV5-6 to TRBJ2-3; 7 bases map to TRBD1. J gave up 5 bases and V 4 bases, and 13 bases lay outside the gene matches. This CDR3 has 16 amino acids. Germline V gene sequence: CDR1 SGHDT, CDR2 YYEEEE. In DNA form, the CDR3 reads TGTGCCAGCAGCCAGAGGACAGGTTCTTTTGGAGATACGCAGTATTTT. Its protein is CASSQRTGSFGDTQYF.

This clonotype was seen more than once but under ten times. This chain joins TRBV24-1 and TRBJ2-5; 9 bases align to TRBD1. This CDR3 spans 15 amino acids. Germline-derived CDR1 and CDR2 are KGHDR and SFDVKD. V was clipped by 8 bases and J by 1 base; unmatched bases: 7. CDR3 sequence (DNA): TGTGCCACCATTACAGGGGGCGAACCCCAAGAGACCCAGTACTTC. Translated, it gives CATITGGEPQETQYF.

This clonotype was seen only a few times. The gene calls are TRBV11-1 and TRBJ2-1; TRBD1 matches at 7 bases. In germline, CDR1 is SGHAT, CDR2 FQDESV (reference sequence). This CDR3 has 16 residues. V shed 3 bases, J shed 2 bases, and the junction held 7 bases outside the gene matches. CDR3 amino acids: CASSFERDSTYNEQFF. DNA for the CDR3: TGTGCCAGCAGCTTCGAAAGGGACAGCACCTACAATGAGCAGTTCTTC.

This sequence joins TRBV6-2 or TRBV6-3 and TRBJ1-4; D unresolved. This CDR3 comprises 14 residues. CDR1 and CDR2 from the germline V gene are MNHEY and SVGEGT. V dropped 6 bases and J dropped 4 bases, with 12 bases sitting between them. CDR3 sequence: CASRLGERNEKLFF. CDR3 coding DNA: TGTGCCAGCAGATTGGGAGAACGTAATGAAAAACTGTTTTTT.

The chain uses TRBV6-5 and TRBJ1-2; 8 nucleotides line up with TRBD1. Germline CDR1 is MNHEY and CDR2 is SVGAGI. This CDR3 region has 13 residues. With 6 bases clipped from V and 8 bases from J, the junction kept 8 bases outside the gene matches. The CDR3, as DNA: TGTGCCAGCAGACCCGGGACAGGCTTCGGCTACACCTTC. Encoded protein: CASRPGTGFGYTF.

This sequence joins TRBV4-3 and TRBJ2-6, with 8 positions matching TRBD2. The V and J ends lost 4 bases and 1 base, in that order; junction bases with no gene match: 9. This CDR3 region has 18 residues. Germline CDR1 reads LGHNA; CDR2 reads YSLEER. In DNA form, the CDR3 reads TGCGCCAGCAGCCCTTCGGGGGGGCCCCAATCTGGGGCCAACGTCCTGACTTTC. This sequence encodes CASSPSGGPQSGANVLTF.

The chain combines TRBV20-1 with TRBJ1-3; D gene ambiguous. The CDR3 length is 11 residues. Trimming took 2 bases from V and 6 from J, leaving 5 bases between them. CDR1 is DFQATT, CDR2 SNEGSKA, per germline (reference sequence). CDR3 sequence (DNA): TGCAGTGCTAGACAGAAAAACACCATATATTTT. This codes for CSARQKNTIYF.

The table lists this clonotype with a few counts. The rearrangement links TRBV4-3 to TRBJ2-7; TRBD1 agrees at 8 bases. The V gene end was trimmed by 4 bases and the J gene end by 6 bases; junction bases not matched to a gene: 11. Germline V gene lookup returns CDR1 LGHNA and CDR2 YSLEER. This CDR3 has 15 amino acids. The CDR3 sequence is CASSPHRTGPIEQYF. The CDR3 DNA reads as TGCGCCAGCAGCCCGCACCGGACAGGGCCTATCGAGCAGTACTTC.

About this clonotype itself: Because it lacks the conserved phenylalanine or tryptophan at the end, this CDR3 is likely a read error. The J gene is TRBJ1-2, the V gene TRBV7-2; 9 nucleotides line up with TRBD1. Trimming removed 3 bases from V and 5 bases from J; junction bases left unmatched: 13. Germline V gives CDR1 SGHTA, CDR2 FQGNSA. CDR3 length equals 17 residues. In nucleotides, the CDR3 is TGTGCCAGCAGCTTCAATACAGGGGGCGAAACCGAATATGGCTACACCATC. Its protein is CASSFNTGGETEYGYTI.

This clonotype was detected only a few times. V gene TRBV7-9 combines with J gene TRBJ2-5; 7 bases agree with TRBD1. The CDR3 contains 15 residues. V was clipped by 5 bases and J by 2 bases; unmatched bases: 8. CDR1 SEHNR and CDR2 FQNEAQ come from the germline V gene (reference sequence). CDR3 sequence (DNA): TGTGCCAGCAGCACGACCGAGGGACAGCAAGAGACCCAGTACTTC. It specifies CASSTTEGQQETQYF.

This clonotype has ten or more counts. The rearrangement links TRBV7-2 to TRBJ1-4; a possible D gene is TRBD1 (5 bases). The V gene lost 5 bases and the J gene lost 8 bases, with 15 bases spanning the gap. The germline CDR1 and CDR2 sequences are SGHTA and FQGNSA. The CDR3 length is 14 residues. CDR3: CASSQIHQGEKLFF. The DNA of the CDR3 is TGTGCCAGCAGCCAAATCCATCAGGGCGAAAAACTGTTTTTT. Together with reference TRBV7-2 and TRBJ1-4, the CDR3 gives the full variable domain: GAGVSQSPSNKVTEKGKDVELRCDPISGHTALYWYRQSLGQGLEFLIYFQGNSAPDKSGLPSDRFSAERTGGSVSTLTIQRTQQEDSAVYLCASSQIHQGEKLFFGSGTQLSVL.

There are a few counts of this clonotype. The chain is built from TRBV6-2 or TRBV6-3 and TRBJ1-5; 10 bases agree with TRBD1. This CDR3 has 14 residues. The germline V gene encodes CDR1 MNHEY and CDR2 SVGEGT. After removal of 7 bases from V and 6 bases from J, the junction contained 6 bases not matched to a gene. Here the CDR3 reads CASIPDRGGQPQHF. CDR3 nucleotides: TGTGCCAGCATCCCGGACAGGGGGGGTCAGCCCCAGCATTTT.

The V gene is TRBV12-3 or TRBV12-4, the J gene TRBJ2-5, with D perhaps matching TRBD1 or TRBD2 (5 bases each). The CDR3 has 15 residues. V was cut by 6 bases and J by 5 bases, with 19 bases left in between. The CDR3 DNA is TGTGCCAGCAGCCTTAAACGGGACGCTTGGGAGACCCAGTACTTC. Translated: CASSLKRDAWETQYF.

The genes are TRBV2 and TRBJ2-1, with 14 bases lining up with TRBD2. Germline V gene data show CDR1 as SNHLY and CDR2 as FYNNEI. Trimming cost V 6 bases and J 14 bases; bases outside gene matches: 9. This CDR3 comprises 14 residues. The CDR3: CASRPGTSGGREFF. CDR3 nucleotide sequence: TGTGCCAGCAGACCCGGGACTAGCGGGGGCCGAGAGTTCTTC. Using reference TRBV2 and TRBJ2-1 for the parts outside the CDR3, the full variable domain is EPEVTQTPSHQVTQMGQEVILRCVPISNHLYFYWYRQILGQKVEFLVSFYNNEISEKSEIFDDQFSVERPDGSNFTLKIRSTKLEDSAMYFCASRPGTSGGREFFGPGTRLTVL.

This clonotype turned up a few times. The chain joins TRBV6-6 to TRBJ2-6; TRBD1 matches at 8 bases. This CDR3 spans 16 amino acids. Germline V gene data show CDR1 as MNHNY and CDR2 as SVGAGI (reference sequence). Trimming took 2 bases from V and 3 from J; bases not matched to a gene: 3. This chain's CDR3 is CASSYPDRVGANVLTF. CDR3 DNA sequence: TGTGCCAGCAGTTACCCGGACAGGGTTGGGGCCAACGTCCTGACTTTC.